A selection of T cell receptor beta chains follows, all from one sample in a study of T-cell reconstitution after alpha-beta-depleted transplantation in children. TCRdb re-analysed the PCR reads in MiXCR, keeping a single row per CDR3 protein. The profile covers roughly 500,000 distinct CDR3 sequences, with about 31% appearing a single time and roughly 2.5% taken by the ten largest. The sequenced sample was PBMCs from the stem cell graft donor, obtained from the stem cell graft. All receptors come from a human donor who donated a stem cell graft to a child with aplastic anemia. Each CDR3 is given with its conserved first and last residue. Fields, in order: D gene, V gene, clone size, J gene, CDR3 DNA, CDR3 protein. D genes are given only for firm matches. Size tells how often a clone was seen (once, few, many) or the class of an expanded clone, and some rows leave it out.

NA,TRBV29-1,few,TRBJ2-2,TGCACCATTACAGGGACCTCGAACACCGGGGAGCTGTTTTTT,CTITGTSNTGELFF
NA,TRBV20-1,NA,TRBJ2-4,TGCAGTGCTGACGGGTTGAACATTCAGTACTTC,CSADGLNIQYF
TRBD1,TRBV7-2,NA,TRBJ1-2,TGTGCCAGCAGCTTAGCGACAGGGGCGGAGGGCTACACCTTC,CASSLATGAEGYTF
TRBD2,TRBV29-1,NA,TRBJ2-5,TGCAGCGTTGATATTCCCAGGGGGGGGACTAGCGGGAAAGAGACCCAGTACTTC,CSVDIPRGGTSGKETQYF
NA,TRBV2,NA,TRBJ2-6,TGTGCCAGCAGGGACCCGGGGGCGTCTGGGGCCAACGTCCTGACTTTC,CASRDPGASGANVLTF
TRBD2,TRBV5-1,few,TRBJ2-3,TGCGCCAGCAGCTACCCTAGCGGGAGCGTTGGGGATACGCAGTATTTT,CASSYPSGSVGDTQYF
TRBD1,TRBV27,few,TRBJ2-5,TGTGCCAGCAGTTCCGGGACAGGAGTAGAGACCCAGTACTTC,CASSSGTGVETQYF
NA,TRBV12-3/TRBV12-4,NA,TRBJ1-1,TGTGCCAGCAGTTTTAGGGGTTCGGAAACTGAAGCTTTCTTT,CASSFRGSETEAFF
NA,TRBV4-3,NA,TRBJ1-2,TGCGCCAGCAGCCAAGGGGCCAGCGCTAACTATGGCTACACCTTC,CASSQGASANYGYTF
NA,TRBV20-1,few,TRBJ2-3,TGCAGTGCGTGGAGGGGGGTAGAATCAGATACGCAGTATTTT,CSAWRGVESDTQYF
NA,TRBV12-3/TRBV12-4,NA,TRBJ2-7,TGTGCCAGCAGTTTAATCCCAGACTACGAGCAGTACTTC,CASSLIPDYEQYF
NA,TRBV6-1,NA,TRBJ1-4,TGTGCCAGCAGCCCAAACTACTCAGTGGAAAAACTGTTTTTT,CASSPNYSVEKLFF
NA,TRBV12-3/TRBV12-4,few,TRBJ1-5,TGTGCCAGCAGTCCCACGTCGGCGGGGCCCCAGCATTTT,CASSPTSAGPQHF
TRBD2,TRBV6-5,NA,TRBJ2-3,TGTGCCAGCAGTTATAGGAGTTTCAGCGGGAGACGATGGGATACGCAGTATTTT,CASSYRSFSGRRWDTQYF
NA,TRBV5-5,NA,TRBJ1-1,TGTGCCAGCAGCTTGGGGGTTGGGGACACTGAAGCTTTCTTT,CASSLGVGDTEAFF
NA,TRBV4-3,few,TRBJ1-3,TGCGCCAGCAGCCAAGTTACAGGGAACTCTGGAAACACCATATATTTT,CASSQVTGNSGNTIYF
TRBD2,TRBV4-3,NA,TRBJ2-3,TGCGCCAGCAGCCAAGACTGGTCTAGCGGAGGGATAGATACGCAGTATTTT,CASSQDWSSGGIDTQYF
NA,TRBV4-2,NA,TRBJ2-1,TGTGCCAGCAGCCAAGAAGGGAGAGCCGGGGGCAGGCTCAATGAGCAGTTCTTC,CASSQEGRAGGRLNEQFF
NA,TRBV9,few,TRBJ2-5,TGTGCCAGCAGCGCCTATGGGGGGCTAGAGACCCAGTACTTC,CASSAYGGLETQYF
NA,TRBV19,NA,TRBJ1-2,TGTGCCAGTCAACAGTCACCTAACTATGGCTACACCTTC,CASQQSPNYGYTF
NA,TRBV7-2,once,TRBJ1-2,TGTGCCAGCACCAAGGACAGACCACCTAACGTCTATGGCTACACCTTC,CASTKDRPPNVYGYTF
TRBD2,TRBV7-2,NA,TRBJ2-3,TGTGCCACCACCCCCAGGGAGCGGGAGGGGGATACGCAGTATTTT,CATTPREREGDTQYF
NA,TRBV20-1,NA,TRBJ1-1,TGCAGTGCCAACAGTGGTTTTGAGGCTTTCTTT,CSANSGFEAFF
NA,TRBV3-1,NA,TRBJ2-1,TGTGCCAGCAGCCAATTATGGGGCGAAAGCTCCTACAATGAGCAGTTCTTC,CASSQLWGESSYNEQFF
NA,TRBV27,NA,TRBJ1-1,TGTGCCAGCACCCAAGGGACTGAAGCTTTCTTT,CASTQGTEAFF